The entry that follows covers one TCR beta chain sequence. Its antigen is not identified. Sequencing was performed with immunoSEQ multiplex PCR; in TCRdb, only in-frame clones are kept and a portion is missing. This repertoire shows about 140,000 clones, roughly nine tenths found once; its top ten account for 1% to 1.5%. The CDR3 is made up of 14 amino acids. The germline V and J ends were trimmed by 2 bases and 8 bases, with 12 bases remaining between them. The germline CDR1 and CDR2 sequences are LGHNA and YSLEER. The entry originates in a study of T cell responses to AZD1222 COVID-19 vaccine. General study findings and limits: In a largely white British group with more females than males, clonal diversity was possibly underestimated. Unmutated variant regions are reportedly targeted by nearly half of spike-specific TCRs.

Second doses that came at about 4 or about 12 weeks were put together. The chain couples TRBV4-3 to TRBJ1-4; the D is unclear. This clonotype originated in an adult who received the AZD1222 COVID-19 vaccine. The sample was peripheral blood, taken 28 days after the second AZD1222 dose. CDR3 residues: CASSQSQSTEKLFF. CDR3 sequence (DNA): TGCGCCAGCAGCCAAAGCCAGAGTACCGAAAAACTGTTTTTT.